These 12 T cell receptor beta chains share one sample of origin, sequenced in a study of blood T cell repertoires in COVID-19. TCRdb's table, derived via immunoSEQ multiplex PCR, lists solely in-frame clones and lacks some. The sample has around 60,000 clones; approximately 78% are singletons. Sequencing was performed on peripheral blood. All receptors come from a man at least 80 years old with acute or convalescent COVID-19.

This chain connects TRBV9 to TRBJ1-3, with D uncertain. This CDR3 is 16 amino acids long. From germline, CDR1 is SGDLS and CDR2 YYNGEE. Trimming removed 0 bases from V and 0 bases from J, with 10 bases in between. CDR3: CASSVATEVSGNTIYF. DNA of the CDR3: TGTGCCAGCAGCGTAGCTACTGAAGTCTCTGGAAACACCATATATTTT.

The chain uses TRBV5-4 and TRBJ1-2; 11 bases are shared with TRBD1. Germline V gene data show CDR1 as SGHNT and CDR2 as YYREEE (reference sequence). CDR3 length: 15 residues. The V gene end was trimmed by 4 bases and the J gene end by 3 bases; junction bases not matched to a gene: 5. The chain's CDR3 is CASSRTGGQYYGYTF. The DNA for the CDR3 is TGTGCCAGCAGCCGGACAGGGGGCCAATACTATGGCTACACCTTC.

This chain links TRBV27 with TRBJ1-2, with 8 nucleotides matching TRBD1. Germline assignment: CDR1 MNHEY and CDR2 SMNVEV (reference sequence). There are 15 residues in the CDR3. With 5 bases clipped from V and 0 bases from J, the junction kept 5 bases outside the gene matches. As DNA, the CDR3 is TGTGCCAGCAGTATAGGGACAGGATCTAACTATGGCTACACCTTC. Translation gives CASSIGTGSNYGYTF.

DNA for the CDR3: TGTGCCAGCAGTTACTGGGCGTCGAGCACCGGGGAGCTGTTTTTT. It is translated as CASSYWASSTGELFF. The chain employs TRBV6-6 and TRBJ2-2; D not resolved. Germline CDR1 MNHNY, CDR2 SVGAGI (reference sequence). The germline V and J ends were trimmed by 1 base and 4 bases, with 10 bases remaining between them. The CDR3 loop spans 15 amino acids.

This clone was found a few times. The chain uses TRBV11-2 and TRBJ1-3; maybe TRBD1 (5 bases). The CDR3 sequence is 17 residues long. Trimming cost V 1 base and J 0 bases, with 13 bases left between them. Germline assignment: CDR1 SGHAT and CDR2 FQNNGV. The CDR3 reads CASSLGQPGSSGNTIYF. Written as DNA, the CDR3 is TGTGCCAGCAGCTTAGGACAGCCCGGGAGCTCTGGAAACACCATATATTTT.

This clone appeared once. The chain uses TRBV6-6 and TRBJ1-1; TRBD1 might be the D (5 bases). This CDR3 region has 13 residues. The germline V gene has CDR1 MNHNY and CDR2 SVGAGI (reference sequence). V shed 7 bases and J shed 0 bases, with 9 bases lying between them. The CDR3 is CASTGGMNTEAFF. The CDR3 DNA follows: TGTGCCAGCACCGGGGGGATGAACACTGAAGCTTTCTTT.

This sequence joins TRBV5-1 and TRBJ1-4; TRBD1 matches 12 bases. The ends lost 3 bases at V and 4 bases at J; junction bases unmatched: 7. The germline V gene encodes CDR1 SGHRS and CDR2 YFSETQ. CDR3 size: 17 residues. CDR3 loop: CASSSGTGGSGNEKLFF. CDR3 DNA sequence: TGCGCCAGCAGCTCCGGGACAGGGGGCAGTGGTAATGAAAAACTGTTTTTT. The complete variable domain, with remaining parts taken from reference TRBV5-1 and TRBJ1-4, reads KAGVTQTPRYLIKTRGQQVTLSCSPISGHRSVSWYQQTPGQGLQFLFEYFSETQRNKGNFPGRFSGRQFSNSRSEMNVSTLELGDSALYLCASSSGTGGSGNEKLFFGSGTQLSVL.

J is TRBJ2-2 and V is TRBV5-1; D is perhaps TRBD2 (6 bases). The V gene's germline CDR1 is SGHRS and CDR2 YFSETQ. With 2 bases removed from V and 0 bases from J, the gap between germline ends came to 8 bases. The CDR3 runs to 15 residues. The CDR3 spells CASSLQRANTGELFF. In DNA form, the CDR3 reads TGCGCCAGCAGCTTACAGCGGGCGAACACCGGGGAGCTGTTTTTT. The variable domain in full, completed from reference TRBV5-1 and TRBJ2-2, reads KAGVTQTPRYLIKTRGQQVTLSCSPISGHRSVSWYQQTPGQGLQFLFEYFSETQRNKGNFPGRFSGRQFSNSRSEMNVSTLELGDSALYLCASSLQRANTGELFFGEGSRLTVL.

The chain combines TRBV18 with TRBJ1-5; D remains ambiguous. V lost 3 bases to trimming and J lost 8 bases, with 23 bases between them. The CDR3 is made up of 17 amino acids. CDR1 is KGHSH and CDR2 is LQKENI in the germline V gene. The CDR3: CASSPFGPGNTQEPQHF. The CDR3 nucleotides read TGTGCCAGCTCACCGTTTGGCCCGGGAAACACCCAGGAGCCCCAGCATTTT. Full variable domain (rest looked up from reference TRBV18 and TRBJ1-5): NAGVMQNPRHLVRRRGQEARLRCSPMKGHSHVYWYRQLPEEGLKFMVYLQKENIIDESGMPKERFSAEFPKEGPSILRIQQVVRGDSAAYFCASSPFGPGNTQEPQHFGDGTRLSIL.

The V gene is TRBV7-3, the J gene TRBJ2-2, with 9 bases aligning to TRBD1. The germline gives CDR1 SGHTA, CDR2 FQGTGA. This CDR3 is 15 amino acids long. V was clipped by 4 bases and J by 8 bases; unmatched bases: 8. The CDR3 DNA sequence: TGTGCCAGCAGCTCCATCGGGACAGGGAGGGGGGAGCTGTTTTTT. The encoded protein is CASSSIGTGRGELFF.

The V gene is TRBV6-5, the J gene TRBJ2-5, with 7 bases lining up with TRBD1. This CDR3 spans 14 amino acids. Germline V gives CDR1 MNHEY, CDR2 SVGAGI. V trimming: 6 bases; J trimming: 2 bases; junction bases outside the gene matches: 6. The CDR3 DNA follows: TGTGCCAGCAGCCAAGGGGGCAGTCAAGAGACCCAGTACTTC. Translating gives CASSQGGSQETQYF.

This chain uses TRBV2 with TRBJ1-3, with TRBD1 matching 7 bases. V lost 6 bases and J lost 2; bases outside the gene matches: 7. Germline CDR1 and CDR2: SNHLY and FYNNEI. The CDR3 consists of 15 residues. The DNA for the CDR3 is TGTGCCAGCAGGAAAGGGACAGAGCCTGGAAACACCATATATTTT. Amino acid sequence: CASRKGTEPGNTIYF.